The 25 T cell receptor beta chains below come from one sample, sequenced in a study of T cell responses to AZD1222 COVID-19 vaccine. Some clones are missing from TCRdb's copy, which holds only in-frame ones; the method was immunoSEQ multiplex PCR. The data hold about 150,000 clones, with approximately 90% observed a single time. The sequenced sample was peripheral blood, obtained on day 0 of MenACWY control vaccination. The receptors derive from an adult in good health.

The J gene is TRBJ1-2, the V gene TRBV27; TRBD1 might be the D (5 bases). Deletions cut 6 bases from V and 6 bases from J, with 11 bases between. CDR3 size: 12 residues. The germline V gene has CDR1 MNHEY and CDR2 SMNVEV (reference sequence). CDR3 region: CASSPGLNGYTF. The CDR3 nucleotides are TGTGCCAGCAGCCCGGGACTTAATGGCTACACCTTC.

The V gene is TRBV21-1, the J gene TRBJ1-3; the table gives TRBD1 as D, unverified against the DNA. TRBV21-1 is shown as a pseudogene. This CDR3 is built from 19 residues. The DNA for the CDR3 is TGTGCCAGCACCCTAAAGGTGCGCTCGGACAGGAACTCTGGAAACACCATATATTTT. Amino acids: CASTLKVRSDRNSGNTIYF.

The CDR3 nucleotides are TGTGCCAGCAGCGTAGATGGCGTAAATGAGCAGTTCTTC. It codes for CASSVDGVNEQFF. The chain couples TRBV9 to TRBJ2-1; no firm D call. Germline loops: CDR1 SGDLS, CDR2 YYNGEE. The V end was cut by 0 bases, the J end by 7 bases, with 8 bases between. CDR3 length: 13 amino acids.

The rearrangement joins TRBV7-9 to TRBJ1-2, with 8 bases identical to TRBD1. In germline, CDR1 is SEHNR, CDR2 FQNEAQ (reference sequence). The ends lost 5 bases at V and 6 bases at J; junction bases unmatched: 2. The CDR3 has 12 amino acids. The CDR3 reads CASSPDRDGYTF. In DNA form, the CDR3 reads TGTGCCAGCAGCCCGGACAGGGATGGCTACACCTTC.

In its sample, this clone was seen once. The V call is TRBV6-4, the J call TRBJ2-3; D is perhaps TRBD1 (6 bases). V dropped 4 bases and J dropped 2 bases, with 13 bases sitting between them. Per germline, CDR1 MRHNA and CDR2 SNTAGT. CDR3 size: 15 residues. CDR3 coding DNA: TGTGCCAGCAGTGCGGCAGGGGCGTCCACAGATACGCAGTATTTT. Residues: CASSAAGASTDTQYF.

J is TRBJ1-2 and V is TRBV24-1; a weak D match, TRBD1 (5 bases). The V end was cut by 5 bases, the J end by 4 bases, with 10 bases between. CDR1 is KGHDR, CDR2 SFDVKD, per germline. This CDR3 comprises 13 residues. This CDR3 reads CATSAGGAYGYTF. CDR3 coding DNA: TGTGCCACCAGTGCGGGGGGAGCCTATGGCTACACCTTC.

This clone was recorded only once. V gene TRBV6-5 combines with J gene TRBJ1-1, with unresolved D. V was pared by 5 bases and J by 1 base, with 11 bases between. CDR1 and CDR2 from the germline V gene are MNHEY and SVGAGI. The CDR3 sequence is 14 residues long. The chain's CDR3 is CASSMGPGNTEAFF. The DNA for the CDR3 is TGTGCCAGCAGTATGGGTCCCGGGAACACTGAAGCTTTCTTT.

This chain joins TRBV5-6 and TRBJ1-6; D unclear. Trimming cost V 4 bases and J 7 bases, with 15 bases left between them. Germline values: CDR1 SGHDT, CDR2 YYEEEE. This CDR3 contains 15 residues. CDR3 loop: CASSIGPAGNSPLHF. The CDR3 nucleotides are TGTGCCAGCAGCATCGGCCCTGCGGGAAATTCACCCCTCCACTTT.

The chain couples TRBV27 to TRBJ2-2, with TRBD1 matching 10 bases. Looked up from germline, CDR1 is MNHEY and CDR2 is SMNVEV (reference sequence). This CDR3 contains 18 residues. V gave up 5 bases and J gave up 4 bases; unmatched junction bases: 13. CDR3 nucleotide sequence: TGTGCCAGCAGTCGCCGGGTCCCGGGACAGGGGAGCACCGGGGAGCTGTTTTTT. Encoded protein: CASSRRVPGQGSTGELFF.

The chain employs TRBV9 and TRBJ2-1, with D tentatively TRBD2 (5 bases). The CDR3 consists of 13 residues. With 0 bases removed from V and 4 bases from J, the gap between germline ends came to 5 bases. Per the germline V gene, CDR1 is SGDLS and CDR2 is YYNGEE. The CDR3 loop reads CASSVGTYNEQFF. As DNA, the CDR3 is TGTGCCAGCAGCGTAGGGACTTACAATGAGCAGTTCTTC.

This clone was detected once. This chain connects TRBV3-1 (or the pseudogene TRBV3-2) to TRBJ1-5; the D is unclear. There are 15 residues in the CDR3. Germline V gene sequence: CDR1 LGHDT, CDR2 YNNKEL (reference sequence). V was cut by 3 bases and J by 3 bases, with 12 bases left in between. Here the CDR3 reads CASSQDMGYNQPQHF. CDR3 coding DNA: TGTGCCAGCAGCCAGGATATGGGCTACAATCAGCCCCAGCATTTT.

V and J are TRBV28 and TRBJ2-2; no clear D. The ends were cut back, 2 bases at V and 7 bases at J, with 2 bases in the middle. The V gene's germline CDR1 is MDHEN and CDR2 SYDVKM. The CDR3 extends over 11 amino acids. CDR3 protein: CASSLIGELFF. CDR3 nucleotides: TGTGCCAGCAGTTTAATCGGGGAGCTGTTTTTT.

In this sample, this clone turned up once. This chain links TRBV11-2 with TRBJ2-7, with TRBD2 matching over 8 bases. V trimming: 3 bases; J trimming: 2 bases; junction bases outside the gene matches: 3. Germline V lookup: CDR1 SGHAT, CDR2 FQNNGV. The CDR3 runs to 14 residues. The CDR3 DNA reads TGTGCCAGCAGCTTTCCCGGGAGGGCCTACGAGCAGTACTTC. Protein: CASSFPGRAYEQYF.

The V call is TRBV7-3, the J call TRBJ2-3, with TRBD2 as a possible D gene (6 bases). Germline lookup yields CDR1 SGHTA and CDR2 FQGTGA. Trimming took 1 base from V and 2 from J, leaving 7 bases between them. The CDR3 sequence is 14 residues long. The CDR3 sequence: CASSLRGDTDTQYF. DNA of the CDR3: TGTGCCAGCAGCTTAAGGGGGGACACAGATACGCAGTATTTT.

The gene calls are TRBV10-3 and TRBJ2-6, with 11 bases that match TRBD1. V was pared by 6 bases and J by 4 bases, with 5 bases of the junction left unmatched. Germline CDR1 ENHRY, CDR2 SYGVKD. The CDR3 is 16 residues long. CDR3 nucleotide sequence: TGTGCCATCAGCGGACAGGGGGCGAACGGGGCCAACGTCCTGACTTTC. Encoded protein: CAISGQGANGANVLTF.

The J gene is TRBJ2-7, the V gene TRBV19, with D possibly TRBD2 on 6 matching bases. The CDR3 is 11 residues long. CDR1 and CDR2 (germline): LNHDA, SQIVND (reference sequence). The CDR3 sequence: CAVGGPYEQYF. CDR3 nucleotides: TGTGCGGTGGGGGGACCCTACGAGCAGTACTTC. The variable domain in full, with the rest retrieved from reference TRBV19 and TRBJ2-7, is DGGITQSPKYLFRKEGQNVTLSCEQNLNHDAMYWYRQDPGQGLRLIYYSQIVNDFQKGDIAEGYSVSREKKESFPLTVTSAQKNPTAFYLCAVGGPYEQYFGPGTRLTVT.

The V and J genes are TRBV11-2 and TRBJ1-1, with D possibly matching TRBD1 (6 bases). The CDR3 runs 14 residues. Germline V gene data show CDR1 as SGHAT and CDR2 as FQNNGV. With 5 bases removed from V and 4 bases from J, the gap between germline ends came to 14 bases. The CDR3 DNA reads TGTGCCAGCAGCCTAACGGAACAGGGCACTGAAGCTTTCTTT. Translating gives CASSLTEQGTEAFF. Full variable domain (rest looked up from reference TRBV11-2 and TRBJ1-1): EAGVAQSPRYKIIEKRQSVAFWCNPISGHATLYWYQQILGQGPKLLIQFQNNGVVDDSQLPKDRFSAERLKGVDSTLKIQPAKLEDSAVYLCASSLTEQGTEAFFGQGTRLTVV.

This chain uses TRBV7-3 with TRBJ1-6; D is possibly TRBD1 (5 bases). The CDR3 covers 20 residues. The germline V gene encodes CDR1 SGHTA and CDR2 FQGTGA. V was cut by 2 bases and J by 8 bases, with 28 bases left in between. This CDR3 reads CASSLRPLTQDLKVDSPLHF. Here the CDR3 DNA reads TGTGCCAGCAGCTTACGCCCCCTAACACAGGATCTTAAGGTTGATTCACCCCTCCACTTT.

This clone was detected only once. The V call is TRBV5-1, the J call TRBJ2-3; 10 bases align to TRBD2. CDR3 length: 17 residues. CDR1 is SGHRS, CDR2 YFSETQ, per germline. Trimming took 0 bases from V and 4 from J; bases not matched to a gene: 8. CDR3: CASSLEHSGGLSDTQYF. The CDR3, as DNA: TGCGCCAGCAGCTTGGAGCATAGCGGGGGGCTTTCAGATACGCAGTATTTT.

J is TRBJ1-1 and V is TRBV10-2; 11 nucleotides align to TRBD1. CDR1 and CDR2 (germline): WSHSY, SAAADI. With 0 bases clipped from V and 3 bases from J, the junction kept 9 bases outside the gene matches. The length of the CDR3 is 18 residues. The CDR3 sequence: CASSESGTGGSKDTEAFF. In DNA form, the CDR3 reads TGCGCCAGCAGTGAGTCGGGGACAGGGGGATCTAAGGACACTGAAGCTTTCTTT.

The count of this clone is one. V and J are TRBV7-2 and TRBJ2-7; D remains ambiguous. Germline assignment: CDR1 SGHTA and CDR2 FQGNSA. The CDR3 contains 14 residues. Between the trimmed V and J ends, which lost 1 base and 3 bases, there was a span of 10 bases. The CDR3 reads CASSLVAGDYEQYF. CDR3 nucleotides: TGTGCCAGCAGCTTAGTCGCTGGGGACTACGAGCAGTACTTC.

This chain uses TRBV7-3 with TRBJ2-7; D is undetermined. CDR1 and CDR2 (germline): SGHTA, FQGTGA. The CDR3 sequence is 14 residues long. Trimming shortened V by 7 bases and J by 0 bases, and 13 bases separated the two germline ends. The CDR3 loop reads CASKPSPTSYEQYF. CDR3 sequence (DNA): TGTGCCAGCAAACCCAGCCCTACCTCCTACGAGCAGTACTTC.

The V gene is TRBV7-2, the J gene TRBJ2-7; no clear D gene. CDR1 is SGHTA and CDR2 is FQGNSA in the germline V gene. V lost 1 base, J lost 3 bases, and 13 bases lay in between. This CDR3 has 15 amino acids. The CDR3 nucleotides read TGTGCCAGCAGCTTAGATAGGCCTGGCTACTACGAGCAGTACTTC. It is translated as CASSLDRPGYYEQYF.

The CDR3 spells CASSESPKVPYNEQFF. CDR3 DNA sequence: TGTGCCAGCAGTGAATCACCCAAAGTCCCCTACAATGAGCAGTTCTTC. This chain connects TRBV25-1 to TRBJ2-1; no reliable D call. V gave up 1 base and J gave up 2 bases, with 12 bases separating them. CDR1 is MGHDK and CDR2 is SYGVNS in the germline V gene. The CDR3 is made up of 16 amino acids.

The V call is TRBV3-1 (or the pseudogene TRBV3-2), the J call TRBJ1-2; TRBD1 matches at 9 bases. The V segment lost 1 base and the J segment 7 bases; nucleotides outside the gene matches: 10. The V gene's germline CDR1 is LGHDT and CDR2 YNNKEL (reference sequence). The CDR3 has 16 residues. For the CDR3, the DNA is TGTGCCAGCAGCCAAGGGGGCCCGGGACAGGGATTTGGCTACACCTTC. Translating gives CASSQGGPGQGFGYTF.